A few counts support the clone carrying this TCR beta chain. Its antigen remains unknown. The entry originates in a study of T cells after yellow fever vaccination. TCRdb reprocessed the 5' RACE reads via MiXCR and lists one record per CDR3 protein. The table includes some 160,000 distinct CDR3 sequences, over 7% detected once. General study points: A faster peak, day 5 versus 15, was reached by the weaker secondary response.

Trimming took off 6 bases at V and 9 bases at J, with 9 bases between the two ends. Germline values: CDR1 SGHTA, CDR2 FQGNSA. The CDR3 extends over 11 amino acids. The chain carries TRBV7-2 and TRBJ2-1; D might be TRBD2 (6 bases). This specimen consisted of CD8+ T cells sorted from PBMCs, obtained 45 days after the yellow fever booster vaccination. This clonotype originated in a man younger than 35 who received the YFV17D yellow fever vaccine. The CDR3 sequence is CASSLAIEQFF. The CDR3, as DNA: TGTGCCAGCAGTCTAGCGATTGAGCAGTTCTTC.